These 23 T cell receptor beta chains were sequenced from one sample in a study of blood T cell repertoires in COVID-19. Profiled with immunoSEQ multiplex PCR; TCRdb holds only in-frame clones, not every one. The sample records about 73,000 clones, around 77% being singletons. The sequenced sample was peripheral blood. The receptors here all came from a man aged 70 or older with COVID-19, enrolled during active disease.

This clone has only one observation. The V and J genes are TRBV6-5 and TRBJ1-2; a possible D gene is TRBD1 (6 bases). The length of the CDR3 is 15 residues. The V and J ends lost 6 bases and 2 bases respectively, with 16 bases between them. Germline V lookup: CDR1 MNHEY, CDR2 SVGAGI. This CDR3 is CASSASVGANYGYTF. The DNA for the CDR3 is TGTGCCAGCAGCGCTTCAGTGGGGGCCAACTATGGCTACACCTTC.

The V call is TRBV9, the J call TRBJ2-1; unclear D gene. Germline-derived CDR1 and CDR2 are SGDLS and YYNGEE. The germline V and J ends were trimmed by 2 bases and 0 bases, with 9 bases remaining between them. CDR3 length equals 15 residues. The CDR3 coding sequence is TGTGCCAGCAGCGTTGCTGGAGACTCCTACAATGAGCAGTTCTTC. It yields the protein CASSVAGDSYNEQFF.

This sequence joins TRBV27 and TRBJ1-2; no clear D. The germline V gene encodes CDR1 MNHEY and CDR2 SMNVEV (reference sequence). Trimming took off 5 bases at V and 5 bases at J, with 12 bases between the two ends. This CDR3 spans 13 amino acids. CDR3 region: CASSLQNLYGYTF. DNA of the CDR3: TGTGCCAGCAGTCTACAGAATCTTTATGGCTACACCTTC.

The genes are TRBV11-1 and TRBJ2-1; D perhaps matches TRBD1 (7 bases). Deletions cut 5 bases from V and 8 bases from J, with 22 bases between. This CDR3 is built from 16 residues. Germline V gene data show CDR1 as SGHAT and CDR2 as FQDESV (reference sequence). CDR3 nucleotide sequence: TGTGCCAGCAGCCCGTATAGGGGGCAGGGGGGCGATGAGCAGTTCTTC. This codes for CASSPYRGQGGDEQFF.

The CDR3 DNA reads TGCGCCAGCAGCTTGTCACTAGCGGGCTACGAGCAGTACTTC. Translation gives CASSLSLAGYEQYF. The genes are TRBV5-1 and TRBJ2-7, with TRBD2 matching over 9 bases. With V trimmed by 1 base and J by 3 bases, 2 bases remained unmatched. This CDR3 is 14 amino acids long. The germline gives CDR1 SGHRS, CDR2 YFSETQ.

The V and J genes are TRBV9 and TRBJ1-2; 8 bases fit TRBD1. Germline V gives CDR1 SGDLS, CDR2 YYNGEE. J was trimmed by 2 bases and V by 4 bases; bases with no gene match: 4. The CDR3 contains 14 residues. The CDR3 sequence is CASSPDRGNYGYTF. The CDR3 DNA sequence: TGTGCCAGCAGCCCAGACAGGGGAAACTATGGCTACACCTTC.

This rearrangement joins TRBV13 to TRBJ2-7; TRBD1 might be the D (8 bases). The CDR3 has 14 residues. V dropped 4 bases and J dropped 6 bases, with 16 bases sitting between them. The germline V gene encodes CDR1 PRHDT and CDR2 FYEKMQ (reference sequence). In DNA, the CDR3 is TGTGCCAGCAGCTCCACAGGGGGGGTGGGCGAGCAGTACTTC. Protein: CASSSTGGVGEQYF.

This chain links TRBV5-1 with TRBJ2-3; possibly TRBD1 for D (6 bases). Looked up from germline, CDR1 is SGHRS and CDR2 is YFSETQ. Trimming took 1 base from V and 5 from J, leaving 17 bases between them. This CDR3 contains 16 residues. The CDR3 DNA sequence: TGCGCCAGCAGCTTGTCCGCTATGGGGGCCGTAGATACGCAGTATTTT. This gives the protein CASSLSAMGAVDTQYF.

CDR3 region: CASSLDAGLAGGETQYF. The CDR3 DNA is TGTGCCAGCAGTTTAGACGCGGGACTAGCGGGAGGAGAGACCCAGTACTTC. This sequence joins TRBV28 and TRBJ2-5; 15 nucleotides align to TRBD2. CDR3 length: 17 residues. With V trimmed by 2 bases and J by 4 bases, 5 bases remained unmatched. CDR1 is MDHEN, CDR2 SYDVKM, per germline. Full variable domain (rest looked up from reference TRBV28 and TRBJ2-5): DVKVTQSSRYLVKRTGEKVFLECVQDMDHENMFWYRQDPGLGLRLIYFSYDVKMKEKGDIPEGYSVSREKKERFSLILESASTNQTSMYLCASSLDAGLAGGETQYFGPGTRLLVL.

This rearrangement joins TRBV11-2 to TRBJ2-1, with 9 bases fitting TRBD1. Germline CDR1 reads SGHAT; CDR2 reads FQNNGV. V shed 3 bases and J 6 bases; nucleotides not matched to a gene: 12. The CDR3 runs to 17 residues. The CDR3 DNA is TGTGCCAGCAGCTTGCTTGTTACGGGACAGGGCGTCAATGAGCAGTTCTTC. Its translation is CASSLLVTGQGVNEQFF.

This rearrangement joins TRBV5-1 to TRBJ2-2, with 8 nucleotides matching TRBD2. The CDR3 is 15 residues long. CDR1 is SGHRS, CDR2 YFSETQ, per germline. The V segment lost 3 bases and the J segment 5 bases; nucleotides outside the gene matches: 6. CDR3 protein: CASSYGGALTGELFF. CDR3 in DNA: TGCGCCAGCAGCTACGGGGGGGCGCTAACCGGGGAGCTGTTTTTT.

The chain links TRBV19 to TRBJ1-1; the match to TRBD1 covers 7 bases. V lost 3 bases and J lost 7; bases outside the gene matches: 8. Germline V gene data show CDR1 as LNHDA and CDR2 as SQIVND (reference sequence). The length of the CDR3 is 14 residues. This CDR3 reads CASSMWGQLIEAFF. The CDR3 DNA reads as TGTGCCAGTAGTATGTGGGGACAGTTAATTGAAGCTTTCTTT.

The chain couples TRBV10-3 to TRBJ2-3; 7 bases agree with TRBD2. CDR1 is ENHRY, CDR2 SYGVKD, per germline. The ends lost 10 bases at V and 0 bases at J; junction bases unmatched: 4. The CDR3 has 13 amino acids. Here the CDR3 DNA reads TGTGCCACGCTAGCGGATAGCACAGATACGCAGTATTTT. This encodes CATLADSTDTQYF.

There are a few counts of this clone. The chain is built from TRBV6-2 or TRBV6-3 and TRBJ1-1; D call uncertain. The V end lost 2 bases, the J end lost 8 bases, and 9 bases lay between the germline ends. The CDR3 loop spans 12 amino acids. Looked up from germline, CDR1 is MNHEY and CDR2 is SVGEGT. The chain's CDR3 is CASSYGGVEAFF. The CDR3 region has the DNA TGTGCCAGCAGTTACGGCGGAGTAGAAGCTTTCTTT.

This sequence joins TRBV5-4 and TRBJ2-1; 7 bases match TRBD2. Germline CDR1 reads SGHNT; CDR2 reads YYREEE (reference sequence). This CDR3 is 15 amino acids long. With 9 bases clipped from V and 3 bases from J, the junction kept 12 bases outside the gene matches. CDR3 residues: CATLEGLADYNEQFF. The CDR3 nucleotides read TGTGCCACCTTAGAGGGGCTAGCGGACTACAATGAGCAGTTCTTC. Supplemented by reference TRBV5-4 and TRBJ2-1, the full variable domain reads ETGVTQSPTHLIKTRGQQVTLRCSSQSGHNTVSWYQQALGQGPQFIFQYYREEENGRGNFPPRFSGLQFPNYSSELNVNALELDDSALYLCATLEGLADYNEQFFGPGTRLTVL.

This clone was found a few times. The rearrangement uses TRBV5-4 and TRBJ1-1; 9 nucleotides agree with TRBD1. This CDR3 spans 16 amino acids. CDR1 is SGHNT, CDR2 YYREEE, per germline (reference sequence). Trimming at V came to 0 bases and at J to 7 bases, leaving 10 bases not matched to a gene. The CDR3 nucleotides are TGTGCCAGCAGCTTGGGATCCAAGACAGGGGGTAATGAAGCTTTCTTT. It is translated as CASSLGSKTGGNEAFF.

This clone was picked up one time. The chain employs TRBV5-1 and TRBJ2-7, with 13 bases fitting TRBD2. Germline assignment: CDR1 SGHRS and CDR2 YFSETQ. The CDR3 loop spans 20 amino acids. J gave up 3 bases and V 5 bases, and 20 bases lay outside the gene matches. CDR3 region: CASRVKSGLAGQVANYEQYF. CDR3 sequence (DNA): TGCGCCAGCAGGGTCAAATCGGGACTAGCGGGACAAGTTGCTAACTACGAGCAGTACTTC.

The rearrangement joins TRBV20-1 to TRBJ1-1; 8 positions agree with TRBD1. CDR1 DFQATT and CDR2 SNEGSKA come from the germline V gene (reference sequence). The trim removed 5 bases at V and 4 bases at J, leaving 3 bases unmatched. The CDR3 length is 12 residues. The CDR3 DNA is TGCAGTGCTGGTGACAGGGGCACTGAAGCTTTCTTT. Protein product: CSAGDRGTEAFF.

The chain combines TRBV30 with TRBJ1-4, with D maybe TRBD1 (5 bases). Germline assignment: CDR1 GTSNPN and CDR2 SVGIG (reference sequence). The CDR3 consists of 15 residues. The V and J ends lost 0 bases and 8 bases respectively, with 16 bases between them. In DNA form, the CDR3 reads TGTGCCTGGAGTGTGCTTCAGGGTTTCGGAGAAAAACTGTTTTTT. Translating it yields CAWSVLQGFGEKLFF.

This clone was observed a few times. This chain uses TRBV6-1 with TRBJ1-2, with a tentative D call TRBD1 (5 bases). Germline V gene sequence: CDR1 MNHNS, CDR2 SASEGT. The CDR3 contains 12 residues. The V gene lost 2 bases and the J gene lost 5 bases, with 6 bases spanning the gap. The CDR3: CASSESGYGYTF. CDR3 nucleotides: TGTGCCAGCAGTGAATCAGGGTATGGCTACACCTTC.

The chain links TRBV29-1 to TRBJ2-7; possible D gene TRBD1, 7 bases. Germline CDR1 is SQVTM and CDR2 is ANQGSEA. Trimming cost V 3 bases and J 4 bases, with 16 bases left between them. This CDR3 contains 14 residues. DNA for the CDR3: TGCAGCGTTGATATAGGAGCAGGGGGGTACGAGCAGTACTTC. Its translation is CSVDIGAGGYEQYF.

The rearrangement uses TRBV29-1 and TRBJ2-1; D might be TRBD2 (5 bases). CDR1 and CDR2 from the germline V gene are SQVTM and ANQGSEA. This CDR3 is 12 amino acids long. V was shortened by 5 bases and J by 7 bases, with 12 bases between the two germline ends. The CDR3 DNA reads as TGCAGCGTTCAGGTTAGCGTAAATGAGCAGTTCTTC. Its protein is CSVQVSVNEQFF.

This clone was seen just once. The chain joins TRBV10-3 to TRBJ1-1; a possible D gene is TRBD1 (5 bases). Germline V CDR1 and CDR2: ENHRY, SYGVKD. There are 17 residues in the CDR3. Trimming removed 0 bases from V and 1 base from J, with 15 bases in between. The CDR3, as DNA: TGTGCCATCAGTGAGTCGTTTGGGGGGACGGGGAACACTGAAGCTTTCTTT. Translation gives CAISESFGGTGNTEAFF.